The 31 T cell receptor beta chains in this list originate from one sample, sequenced in a study of shared clonotypes between healthy human individuals. Repertoires were generated with immunoSEQ multiplex PCR, while TCRdb's copy carries only in-frame clones and drops some. Among under 2.5 million clones listed, 80% to 95% were seen once. Sequencing used naive CD4+ T cells from PBMCs. Specified subset: CD45RA+ positively selected. All receptors come from a man aged 18 to 30 in good health. Some clones in this sample may be carry-over from other donors' samples.

The V and J genes are TRBV5-1 and TRBJ1-1, with D possibly TRBD1 on 5 matching bases. V was shortened by 0 bases and J by 11 bases, with 11 bases between the two germline ends. The CDR3 covers 12 residues. Per germline, CDR1 SGHRS and CDR2 YFSETQ. DNA of the CDR3: TGCGCCAGCAGCTTGGTTGAGGGGAGGGCTTTCTTT. Its protein product is CASSLVEGRAFF.

Points on this clone: At the DNA level, this CDR3 is encoded by other sequences in the same sample as well. V and J are TRBV18 and TRBJ2-2; 11 nucleotides agree with TRBD1. The CDR3 extends over 15 amino acids. Trimming removed 3 bases from V and 3 bases from J; junction bases left unmatched: 0. Germline V lookup: CDR1 KGHSH, CDR2 LQKENI. The CDR3: CASSPGQGDTGELFF. The CDR3 DNA sequence: TGTGCCAGCTCACCGGGACAGGGGGACACCGGGGAGCTGTTTTTT.

The chain joins TRBV6-5 to TRBJ2-7, with D unclear. Germline V lookup: CDR1 MNHEY, CDR2 SVGAGI. The CDR3 is made up of 15 amino acids. V dropped 4 bases and J dropped 3 bases, with 16 bases sitting between them. In nucleotides, the CDR3 is TGTGCCAGCAGTTTCACCCCAGGTTCCCTCTACGAGCAGTACTTC. As protein: CASSFTPGSLYEQYF.

The genes are TRBV30 and TRBJ2-5; no clear D. Trimming left V 2 bases short and J 4 bases short, with 5 bases between. Germline V CDR1 and CDR2: GTSNPN, SVGIG (reference sequence). The CDR3 length is 11 residues. The CDR3 DNA is TGTGCCTGGAGTACGGGAGAGACCCAGTACTTC. Amino acids: CAWSTGETQYF.

The chain combines TRBV30 with TRBJ2-7; D is possibly TRBD1 (6 bases). The germline V and J ends were trimmed by 2 bases and 3 bases, with 14 bases remaining between them. The length of the CDR3 is 14 residues. CDR1 GTSNPN and CDR2 SVGIG come from the germline V gene (reference sequence). As DNA, the CDR3 is TGTGCCTGGAGTCTCGACAGGAGTCTCTACGAGCAGTACTTC. It yields the protein CAWSLDRSLYEQYF. Full variable domain (outside the CDR3, taken from reference TRBV30 and TRBJ2-7): SQTIHQWPATLVQPVGSPLSLECTVEGTSNPNLYWYRQAAGRGLQLLFYSVGIGQISSEVPQNLSASRPQDRQFILSSKKLLLSDSGFYLCAWSLDRSLYEQYFGPGTRLTVT.

The chain links TRBV5-1 to TRBJ2-2, with D possibly TRBD1 on 6 matching bases. Per the germline V gene, CDR1 is SGHRS and CDR2 is YFSETQ. The CDR3 has 15 amino acids. With 4 bases removed from V and 6 bases from J, the gap between germline ends came to 16 bases. The chain's CDR3 is CASSPRAGVAGELFF. The CDR3 DNA reads as TGCGCCAGCAGCCCGAGGGCAGGGGTTGCCGGGGAGCTGTTTTTT.

DNA of the CDR3: TGTGCCAGCAGCACTGAACACGGTCTAGGAGGCTACACCTTC. It specifies CASSTEHGLGGYTF. The V call is TRBV5-4, the J call TRBJ1-2; D is undetermined. The CDR3 spans 14 residues. The V and J ends lost 4 bases and 8 bases respectively, with 18 bases between them. Germline assignment: CDR1 SGHNT and CDR2 YYREEE (reference sequence).

The CDR3 sequence: CASSLVPGRIYNEQFF. For the CDR3, the DNA is TGCGCCAGCAGCCTGGTACCGGGACGGATATACAATGAGCAGTTCTTC. The J gene is TRBJ2-1, the V gene TRBV5-1; tentatively, D is TRBD1 or TRBD2 (5 bases each). Germline-derived CDR1 and CDR2 are SGHRS and YFSETQ. With 4 bases removed from V and 4 bases from J, the gap between germline ends came to 18 bases. The CDR3 totals 16 residues. The full variable domain, rest sourced from reference TRBV5-1 and TRBJ2-1, is KAGVTQTPRYLIKTRGQQVTLSCSPISGHRSVSWYQQTPGQGLQFLFEYFSETQRNKGNFPGRFSGRQFSNSRSEMNVSTLELGDSALYLCASSLVPGRIYNEQFFGPGTRLTVL.

This clone has only one observation. Other DNA sequences in this specimen translate into the identical CDR3. V usage is TRBV5-5 and J usage is TRBJ2-7; TRBD1 might be the D (6 bases). CDR1 and CDR2 from the germline V gene are SGHKS and YYEKEE (reference sequence). CDR3 length equals 13 residues. V shed 3 bases and J shed 3 bases, with 10 bases lying between them. Written as DNA, the CDR3 is TGTGCCAGCAGCTGGGGGCCGGGCTACGAGCAGTACTTC. Amino acid sequence: CASSWGPGYEQYF.

This chain links TRBV7-8 with TRBJ1-1; D perhaps matches TRBD1 (5 bases). The V and J ends lost 1 base and 0 bases respectively, with 12 bases between them. This CDR3 has 16 amino acids. The germline CDR1 and CDR2 sequences are SGHVS and FQNEAQ. The CDR3 region has the DNA TGTGCCAGCAGCTTAGGCGCAGGGTCCATGAACACTGAAGCTTTCTTT. It specifies CASSLGAGSMNTEAFF.

DNA of the CDR3: TGCGCCAGCAGCTCCTCAACTAGCGGGAGTTTGGAGACCCAGTACTTC. Protein product: CASSSSTSGSLETQYF. The V gene is TRBV5-1, the J gene TRBJ2-5; 11 nucleotides align to TRBD2. Germline V gene data show CDR1 as SGHRS and CDR2 as YFSETQ. V lost 3 bases, J lost 5 bases, and 9 bases stayed unmatched. The CDR3 sequence is 16 residues long.

The chain uses TRBV14 and TRBJ2-1, with TRBD2 matching over 8 bases. This CDR3 has 16 amino acids. Germline loops: CDR1 SGHDN, CDR2 FVKESK. The trim removed 1 base at V and 6 bases at J, leaving 8 bases unmatched. In nucleotides, the CDR3 is TGTGCCAGCAGCCAAGGGAACGGGAGGGGCCCCAATGAGCAGTTCTTC. This encodes CASSQGNGRGPNEQFF.

V gene TRBV6-1 combines with J gene TRBJ2-2; TRBD1 matches at 10 bases. The trim removed 4 bases at V and 3 bases at J, leaving 5 bases unmatched. Germline values: CDR1 MNHNS, CDR2 SASEGT. This CDR3 contains 16 residues. CDR3 DNA sequence: TGTGCCAGCAGTGTTAGACAGGGGGCGGACACCGGGGAGCTGTTTTTT. Amino acids: CASSVRQGADTGELFF.

CDR3: CASSPLETGVEYF. The CDR3 DNA follows: TGTGCCAGCTCACCACTTGAGACGGGGGTAGAATACTTC. The chain couples TRBV18 to TRBJ2-4, with D possibly matching TRBD2 (6 bases). The germline CDR1 and CDR2 sequences are KGHSH and LQKENI. The ends were cut back, 1 base at V and 16 bases at J, with 17 bases in the middle. The CDR3 is 13 amino acids.

About this clone: The same CDR3 also results from other DNA sequences found in this sample. The chain has TRBV5-1 and TRBJ1-4, with D possibly matching TRBD1 (5 bases). The germline V and J ends were trimmed by 0 bases and 5 bases, with 8 bases remaining between them. The germline CDR1 and CDR2 sequences are SGHRS and YFSETQ. CDR3 length: 14 residues. The CDR3 DNA is TGCGCCAGCAGCTTGGGGGCAGGGAATGAAAAACTGTTTTTT. Translated: CASSLGAGNEKLFF.

The chain is built from TRBV4-1 and TRBJ1-5; tentative D call: TRBD1 (5 bases). The germline V and J ends were trimmed by 3 bases and 0 bases, with 12 bases remaining between them. The CDR3 loop spans 16 amino acids. The V gene's germline CDR1 is MGHRA and CDR2 YSYEKL. The CDR3 sequence is CASSQEGQNSNQPQHF. The CDR3 DNA sequence: TGCGCCAGCAGCCAGGAAGGACAAAATAGCAATCAGCCCCAGCATTTT.

The CDR3 is CASSQVITSQVGELFF. DNA of the CDR3: TGCGCCAGCAGCCAAGTGATAACTAGCCAGGTCGGGGAGCTGTTTTTT. The chain is built from TRBV4-3 and TRBJ2-2; D may be TRBD2 (6 bases). The CDR3 spans 16 residues. Germline V CDR1 and CDR2: LGHNA, YSLEER. Trimming cost V 1 base and J 7 bases, with 16 bases left between them.

The sample holds one count of this clone. The chain links TRBV5-4 to TRBJ2-1; no firm D call. The germline V gene encodes CDR1 SGHNT and CDR2 YYREEE (reference sequence). The CDR3 is made up of 17 amino acids. With 0 bases removed from V and 7 bases from J, the gap between germline ends came to 20 bases. Here the CDR3 DNA reads TGTGCCAGCAGCTTGGGAGCGACGCGAACCCAAGGGAATGAGCAGTTCTTC. It is translated as CASSLGATRTQGNEQFF.

J is TRBJ2-1 and V is TRBV28; the match to TRBD2 covers 9 bases. After removal of 7 bases from V and 5 bases from J, the junction contained 9 bases not matched to a gene. CDR3 length equals 15 residues. Germline CDR1 is MDHEN and CDR2 is SYDVKM. CDR3 DNA: TGTGCCAGCACCACCAGCGGGAGGACCAACAATGAGCAGTTCTTC. Protein product: CASTTSGRTNNEQFF.

As regards this clone: The same CDR3 is also encoded by other DNA sequences in this sample. The J gene is TRBJ2-2, the V gene TRBV7-9; D not resolved. The CDR3 has 13 residues. The V end lost 0 bases, the J end lost 6 bases, and 5 bases lay between the germline ends. Germline CDR1 and CDR2: SEHNR and FQNEAQ (reference sequence). The CDR3 DNA reads TGTGCCAGCAGCTTAGCAGGCCCCGGGGAGCTGTTTTTT. Its protein product is CASSLAGPGELFF. Variable domain in full (rest from reference TRBV7-9 and TRBJ2-2): DTGVSQNPRHKITKRGQNVTFRCDPISEHNRLYWYRQTLGQGPEFLTYFQNEAQLEKSRLLSDRFSAERPKGSFSTLEIQRTEQGDSAMYLCASSLAGPGELFFGEGSRLTVL.

The rearrangement uses TRBV5-1 and TRBJ2-1, with D unresolved. CDR3 length: 17 residues. Trimming took 0 bases from V and 0 from J, leaving 13 bases between them. CDR1 and CDR2 from the germline V gene are SGHRS and YFSETQ. CDR3 in DNA: TGCGCCAGCAGCTTGGAGTGGGCGAGGAGCTCCTACAATGAGCAGTTCTTC. This sequence encodes CASSLEWARSSYNEQFF.

The chain recombines TRBV7-2 with TRBJ2-5; 12 bases match TRBD2. CDR3 size: 16 residues. V was pared by 3 bases and J by 5 bases, with 7 bases of the junction left unmatched. CDR1 is SGHTA and CDR2 is FQGNSA in the germline V gene. Written as DNA, the CDR3 is TGTGCCAGCAGCTTGACTAGCGGGAGATTGCGGGAGACCCAGTACTTC. Amino acids: CASSLTSGRLRETQYF. The full variable domain, with the rest looked up from reference TRBV7-2 and TRBJ2-5, is GAGVSQSPSNKVTEKGKDVELRCDPISGHTALYWYRQSLGQGLEFLIYFQGNSAPDKSGLPSDRFSAERTGGSVSTLTIQRTQQEDSAVYLCASSLTSGRLRETQYFGPGTRLLVL.

This chain uses TRBV7-9 with TRBJ1-1, with a tentative D call TRBD1 (6 bases). The CDR3 is 16 residues long. V shed 4 bases and J shed 0 bases, with 15 bases lying between them. Germline CDR1 and CDR2: SEHNR and FQNEAQ (reference sequence). In nucleotides, the CDR3 is TGTGCCAGCAGCTCCCCATCTGGACAGATGAACACTGAAGCTTTCTTT. Amino acid sequence: CASSSPSGQMNTEAFF.

As for this clone: The sample contains more than one DNA sequence encoding this CDR3. The genes are TRBV28 and TRBJ2-7; no reliable D call. The CDR3 length is 11 residues. Trimming took off 5 bases at V and 1 base at J, with 3 bases between the two ends. Germline lookup yields CDR1 MDHEN and CDR2 SYDVKM. This CDR3 reads CASSTSYEQYF. Here the CDR3 DNA reads TGTGCCAGCAGTACTTCCTACGAGCAGTACTTC.

The chain has TRBV18 and TRBJ1-5; D gene ambiguous. The germline V and J ends were trimmed by 6 bases and 7 bases, with 10 bases remaining between them. CDR3 length equals 12 residues. Per germline, CDR1 KGHSH and CDR2 LQKENI. DNA of the CDR3: TGTGCCAGCTCGCAACTGGACCAGCCCCAGCATTTT. Protein: CASSQLDQPQHF.

This clone has a single count. The rearrangement joins TRBV4-3 to TRBJ2-2; D not certain. This CDR3 is 15 amino acids long. V lost 1 base to trimming and J lost 3 bases, with 9 bases between them. In germline, CDR1 is LGHNA, CDR2 YSLEER. CDR3 bases: TGCGCCAGCAGCCAAGTTTTTAGGTACACCGGGGAGCTGTTTTTT. Residues: CASSQVFRYTGELFF.

This chain links TRBV7-8 with TRBJ1-1, with a tentative D call TRBD1 (5 bases). Germline V gene sequence: CDR1 SGHVS, CDR2 FQNEAQ. CDR3 size: 18 residues. Trimming removed 4 bases from V and 5 bases from J, with 26 bases in between. The CDR3 sequence: CASSSVLEVQGRGTEAFF. The CDR3 coding sequence is TGTGCCAGCAGCTCAGTGCTTGAGGTGCAGGGACGGGGGACTGAAGCTTTCTTT.

This chain links TRBV28 with TRBJ1-3; TRBD1 matches at 9 bases. V shed 5 bases, J shed 2 bases, and the junction held 4 bases outside the gene matches. Germline V gene data show CDR1 as MDHEN and CDR2 as SYDVKM. The CDR3 runs to 15 residues. Written as DNA, the CDR3 is TGTGCCAGCAGTGTACAGGGGGCTGCTGGAAACACCATATATTTT. As protein: CASSVQGAAGNTIYF.

This chain joins TRBV10-3 and TRBJ1-4, with TRBD1 matching over 8 bases. Germline-derived CDR1 and CDR2 are ENHRY and SYGVKD. The CDR3 sequence is 13 residues long. V was clipped by 11 bases and J by 8 bases; unmatched bases: 10. In DNA, the CDR3 is TGTGCCTTTGACAGGGGCCTCGGGGAAAAACTGTTTTTT. This translates into CAFDRGLGEKLFF.

This clone occurred a few times. Other DNA sequences in this sample translate to the same CDR3. The chain is built from TRBV2 and TRBJ1-1, with 8 bases identical to TRBD1. J lost 5 bases, V lost 4 bases, and 3 bases had no gene match. Germline V gives CDR1 SNHLY, CDR2 FYNNEI. CDR3 length: 13 amino acids. CDR3 in DNA: TGTGCCAGCAGTGTACAGGGGGGGACTGAAGCTTTCTTT. As protein: CASSVQGGTEAFF.

The genes are TRBV30 and TRBJ2-5; no definite D call. CDR1 is GTSNPN, CDR2 SVGIG, per germline (reference sequence). The length of the CDR3 is 11 residues. The CDR3 DNA is TGTGCTTTAGGGTACCAAGAGACCCAGTACTTC. It specifies CALGYQETQYF.